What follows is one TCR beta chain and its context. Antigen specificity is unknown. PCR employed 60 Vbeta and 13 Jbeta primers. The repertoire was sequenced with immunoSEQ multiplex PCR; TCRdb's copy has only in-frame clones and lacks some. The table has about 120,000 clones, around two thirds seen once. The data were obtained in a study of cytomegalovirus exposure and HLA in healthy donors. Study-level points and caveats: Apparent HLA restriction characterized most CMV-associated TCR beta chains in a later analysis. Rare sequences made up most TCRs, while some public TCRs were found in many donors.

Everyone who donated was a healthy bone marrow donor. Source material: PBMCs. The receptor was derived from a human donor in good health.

CDR3 amino acids: CASSPGTDQPQHF. In nucleotides, the CDR3 is TGTGCCAGCTCACCGGGGACAGACCAGCCCCAGCATTTT. The chain recombines TRBV18 with TRBJ1-5; TRBD1 aligns across 7 bases. Germline CDR1 KGHSH, CDR2 LQKENI. V gave up 3 bases and J gave up 7 bases; unmatched junction bases: 3. CDR3 size: 13 residues.